The 5 T cell receptor beta chains listed next were all sequenced from one sample in a study of T cells in Graves' hyperthyroidism and ophthalmopathy. Amplification of TCR beta CDR3 regions used RNA as the template. A set of HTBI primers served as the primers for a first-round RT-PCR of the TCR CDR3. Each CDR3 protein is one row after TCRdb ran MiXCR on the multiplex PCR reads. The sample contains about 350,000 distinct CDR3 sequences, around 13% of which appear only once. The sample consisted of blood. These receptors originate from a woman in her twenties or thirties with Graves' hyperthyroidism.

CDR3 sequence (DNA): TGCGCCAGCAGCTTGCGGCTAAACTTCGAGCAGTACTTC. This gives the protein CASSLRLNFEQYF. The chain has TRBV5-1 and TRBJ2-7, with D unresolved. V was cut by 1 base and J by 6 bases, with 11 bases left in between. Germline loops: CDR1 SGHRS, CDR2 YFSETQ. This CDR3 has 13 residues.

The chain links TRBV6-1 to TRBJ2-3, with TRBD2 as a possible D gene (5 bases). This CDR3 is built from 13 residues. CDR1 is MNHNS, CDR2 SASEGT, per germline. V dropped 4 bases and J dropped 5 bases, with 10 bases sitting between them. CDR3 in amino acids: CASSVALGDTQYF. The CDR3 DNA follows: TGTGCCAGCAGTGTAGCGTTGGGAGATACGCAGTATTTT.

This clonotype was recorded many times. The chain joins TRBV5-4 to TRBJ2-1; D remains ambiguous. Germline V gives CDR1 SGHNT, CDR2 YYREEE (reference sequence). CDR3 length equals 15 residues. Trimming took off 2 bases at V and 4 bases at J, with 13 bases between the two ends. CDR3 bases: TGTGCCAGCAGCTTACGGCCCCCGACTTACAATGAGCAGTTCTTC. Its translation: CASSLRPPTYNEQFF.

This clonotype was counted at least ten times. The V and J genes are TRBV12-3 or TRBV12-4 and TRBJ2-2; D unclear. The CDR3 has 12 residues. V lost 8 bases and J lost 7, with 11 bases in between. CDR3 sequence reads: CASGDEDGELFF. The CDR3 DNA reads as TGTGCCAGCGGCGACGAGGACGGGGAGCTGTTTTTT.

In this sample, this clonotype turned up many times. The rearrangement joins TRBV3-1 to TRBJ1-1; D not certain. The CDR3 is made up of 15 amino acids. V lost 0 bases and J lost 3, with 11 bases in between. Germline assignment: CDR1 LGHDT and CDR2 YNNKEL (reference sequence). This CDR3 is CASSQEDPADTEAFF. The CDR3 region has the DNA TGTGCCAGCAGCCAAGAGGACCCTGCGGACACTGAAGCTTTCTTT.